This T cell receptor beta chain was profiled in a study of T-cell reconstitution after alpha-beta-depleted transplantation in children listed by TCRdb under 2016. Describing the broader study: Using TCR repertoire profiling, the study followed T-cell immune reconstitution in a quantitative way in children after TCRalphabeta/CD19-depleted allogeneic hematopoietic cell transplantation. What the work shows at the level of the full study, not this receptor alone: The high TCRbeta diversity at day 60 in some patients was ascribed to recipient T cells and intrathymic progenitors that had survived conditioning. Apparently early alphabetaT-cell count recovery about two months after transplant reportedly relied on only several hundred rapidly expanded clones derived from non-depleted graft cells. Over subsequent months, a decline in hyperexpanded clone frequencies was noted, and after one year, T-cell counts and TCRbeta diversity were mostly ascribed to newly produced T cells.

This clonotype turned up a few times. The antigen this receptor binds is unknown. No much larger clonotype is one base removed from it; base qualities were not supplied. In light of the paper, this sample's treatment or condition label describes: allogeneic hematopoietic cell transplantation with graft depleted of TCRalphabeta T cells and CD19 B cells. Transplant recipients were children who received TCRalphabeta/CD19-depleted allogeneic hematopoietic cell grafts. The cysteine opens and the phenylalanine closes a CDR3 of 13 amino acids. The sequence is cut down to CDR3 DNA, 39 bases in frame from base 1. According to the germline V gene, CDR1 reads SNHLY and CDR2 reads FYNNEI. V is pared back by 6 bases and J by 1 base, with 9 bases lying between the germline termini. Library preparation used PCR. The sequencer listed for this sample is Illumina HiSeq 2500. Molecular barcoding was employed in the preparation of TCR libraries, with unique molecular identifiers being used to normalize TCRbeta repertoire quantification. TCRdb reprocessed the public reads (quality trimming at Q25 with fastp, clone calling with MiXCR) and kept in-frame beta chains. Rows matching on CDR3 protein sequence are summarized as one entry with the most common DNA and genes. For this sample the table gives fewer than 750,000 distinct CDR3 sequences, of which roughly 30% were detected only once. Around a third of the sample rests with the top ten.

The clonotype originates from a boy in the first two years of life with Wiskott-Aldrich syndrome, due to receive a stem cell transplant. Sequenced here: PBMCs, sampled before TCRalphabeta/CD19-depleted stem cell transplant. Recombination connected TRBV2 to TRBJ1-1; the D gene cannot be resolved reliably. The DNA reads as follows: TGTGCCAGCAGCTACACACAGAACACTGAAGCTTTCTTT. This translates into CASSYTQNTEAFF.